These T cell receptor beta chains were read from a single sample in a study of memory CD4+ T cells and cytomegalovirus serostatus. Generated by immunoSEQ multiplex PCR, the TCRdb table keeps only in-frame clones and is missing some. Of 45,000 to 65,000 clones detected, approximately 80% appear once; the ten largest clones hold about 1.5%. Material for sequencing was memory CD4+ T cells from blood. These receptors were obtained from an adult in good health and CMV-seropositive. CDR3s include the opening cysteine and the closing phenylalanine or tryptophan. A D gene is named only where the DNA matches it firmly. Only part of the rows carry a size: once, few, many, or a class if the clone is expanded.

v_call	j_call	d_call	clone_size	cdr3_nt	cdr3_aa
TRBV9	TRBJ2-1	-	-	TGTGCCAGCAGCGTAGGAGTCAGGGTGGCGGGTAATGAGCAGTTCTTC	CASSVGVRVAGNEQFF
TRBV7-7	TRBJ2-5	TRBD2	-	TGTGCTAGCAGCCCGTCGGGGCGGGAGGGCCGCGAGACCCAGTACTTC	CASSPSGREGRETQYF
TRBV7-2	TRBJ1-5	-	few	TGTGCCAGCAGCTGGGGTGGCAATCAGCCCCAGCATTTT	CASSWGGNQPQHF
TRBV30	TRBJ1-1	TRBD1	-	TGTGCCTGGAGCGGGACAGGGAGAACTGAAGCTTTCTTT	CAWSGTGRTEAFF
TRBV19	TRBJ1-2	-	-	TGTGCCAGTAGCCTTATTCTAGCTAACTATGGCTACACCTTC	CASSLILANYGYTF
TRBV7-2	TRBJ2-5	-	-	TGTGCCAGCAGCTCCCAGGGAGGAGAGACCCAGTACTTC	CASSSQGGETQYF
TRBV6-6	TRBJ2-7	-	-	TGTGCCAGCAGCGTACTAGGCTACGAGCAGTACTTC	CASSVLGYEQYF
TRBV2	TRBJ1-4	-	-	TGTGCCAGCAGTCTCCAAGGAGCGTATTTTTTT	CASSLQGAYFF
TRBV7-9	TRBJ2-1	TRBD2	-	TGTGCCAGCAGCTTCCGACTAGCGGGACGTCCAGAGCAGTTCTTC	CASSFRLAGRPEQFF
TRBV14	TRBJ1-3	-	once	TGTGCCAGCAGCCCTTTGGATTCGAGAAACACCATATATTTT	CASSPLDSRNTIYF
TRBV14	TRBJ2-1	TRBD2	-	TGTGCCAGCAGCCCCCTAGCGGGGGGCAATGAGCAGTTCTTC	CASSPLAGGNEQFF
TRBV27	TRBJ1-5	-	-	TGTGCCAGCAGTTTTCCCAATCAGCCCCAGCATTTT	CASSFPNQPQHF
TRBV18	TRBJ2-3	-	-	TGTGCCAGCTCACCCCCGGGGAGTGCAGATACGCAGTATTTT	CASSPPGSADTQYF
TRBV5-1	TRBJ2-5	TRBD1	-	TGCGCCAGCAGCCCCCGACAGGGTAGGATGGTAGCCCAGTACTTC	CASSPRQGRMVAQYF
TRBV30	TRBJ2-5	TRBD2	-	TGTGCCTGCCAGGCGGGGGAAGAGACCCAGTACTTC	CACQAGEETQYF
TRBV25-1	TRBJ2-3	-	-	TGTGCCAGCAGTGAAGGGGGCAGGGGGGCTACAGATACGCAGTATTTT	CASSEGGRGATDTQYF
TRBV5-1	TRBJ2-1	-	-	TGCGCCAGCAGCGGCGTCCGGGGGGCCCAGAATGAGCAGTTCTTC	CASSGVRGAQNEQFF
TRBV5-6	TRBJ2-2	TRBD2	few	TGTGCCAGCAGCTTTAGCGGGAAGAACACCGGGGAGCTGTTTTTT	CASSFSGKNTGELFF
TRBV11-2	TRBJ1-3	-	-	TGTGCCAGCAGCCGGGACTGGGGTGGAAACACCATATATTTT	CASSRDWGGNTIYF
TRBV10-3	TRBJ1-6	-	-	TGTGCCATCAGTACGGACGATAATAATTCACCCCTCCACTTT	CAISTDDNNSPLHF
TRBV7-3	TRBJ2-3	-	-	TGTGCCAGCAGCTTATTGGGGGTTACTAGCACAGATACGCAGTATTTT	CASSLLGVTSTDTQYF
TRBV5-1	TRBJ1-6	TRBD1	-	TGCGCCAGCAGCCCCGGGACAGGGCCGAGCAATTCACCCCTCCACTTT	CASSPGTGPSNSPLHF
TRBV5-4	TRBJ1-6	TRBD1	-	TGTGCCAGCAGCACCCGGACAGGGAAAAATTCACCCCTCCACTTT	CASSTRTGKNSPLHF
TRBV2	TRBJ1-3	-	-	TGTGCCAGCAGTCCCTCGTGGGGGGGAAGCTCTGGAAACACCATATATTTT	CASSPSWGGSSGNTIYF
TRBV29-1	TRBJ2-1	-	-	TGCAGCGTTGCAGGGACTTTGAACAATGAGCAGTTCTTC	CSVAGTLNNEQFF
TRBV27	TRBJ1-6	TRBD1	-	TGTGCCAGCAGCGGACAGGGGCCCTCACCCCTCCACTTT	CASSGQGPSPLHF
TRBV7-8	TRBJ2-2	-	-	TGTGCCAGCACCGACTTCTCGAGGACCGGGGAGCTGTTTTTT	CASTDFSRTGELFF
TRBV4-2	TRBJ1-1	-	-	TGTGCCAGCAGCCGGATGTCGGACGCAAAGGGGGCTTTCTTT	CASSRMSDAKGAFF
TRBV11-2	TRBJ2-1	TRBD2	-	TGTGCCAGCAGCTTAGGTCGATTAGCGGGGATATACAATGAGCAGTTCTTC	CASSLGRLAGIYNEQFF
TRBV6-5	TRBJ1-1	-	-	TGTGCCAGAAAACCACCTATTCGGCTGAACACTGAAGCTTTCTTT	CARKPPIRLNTEAFF
TRBV27	TRBJ2-7	TRBD2	-	TGTGCCAGCAGTGGGGCAGCGGGACGCTACGAGCAGTACTTC	CASSGAAGRYEQYF
TRBV11-2	TRBJ2-7	-	medium-sized	TGTGCCAGCAGCTTAGAAACAGGGACCTACGAGCAGTACTTC	CASSLETGTYEQYF
TRBV5-1	TRBJ1-4	TRBD1	-	TGCGCCAGCAGCCCCGGACAGGGCCCTAATGAAAAACTGTTTTTT	CASSPGQGPNEKLFF
TRBV7-6	TRBJ1-1	-	medium-sized	TGTGCCAGCAGCTTAGACACGAACACTGAAGCTTTCTTT	CASSLDTNTEAFF
TRBV9	TRBJ2-2	-	-	TGTGCCAGCAGCGTACTAGTAAACACCGGGGAGCTGTTTTTT	CASSVLVNTGELFF
TRBV10-3	TRBJ2-5	TRBD1	-	TGTGCCATCAGTGTGGGACAGCAAGAGACCCAGTACTTC	CAISVGQQETQYF
TRBV19	TRBJ2-2	TRBD2	few	TGTGCCACCGACTCTAGCGGGAGGGGCACCGGGGAGCTGTTTTTT	CATDSSGRGTGELFF
TRBV7-3	TRBJ2-6	TRBD1	-	TGTGCCAGCAGCTTAGGACCCCAGGGGGTTGGGGCCAACGTCCTGACTTTC	CASSLGPQGVGANVLTF
TRBV5-1	TRBJ1-2	TRBD1	-	TGCGCCAGCAGCTTGGGAGACAGGGGTTTTTGGGGCTACACCTTC	CASSLGDRGFWGYTF
TRBV27	TRBJ1-1	TRBD1	-	TGTGCCAGCAGTTTCAATAACAGGGGGCTGACTGAAGCTTTCTTT	CASSFNNRGLTEAFF
TRBV19	TRBJ1-2	-	few	TGTGCCAGTACCCCCGGGCGGTACGCTAACTATGGCTACACCTTC	CASTPGRYANYGYTF
TRBV6-6	TRBJ2-1	-	once	TGTGCCAGCAGTTCCGGGCCCTTCCATGAGCAGTTCTTC	CASSSGPFHEQFF
TRBV7-2	TRBJ1-2	-	once	TGTGCCAGCAGCCCGTACAAGTCCCACTATGGCTACACCTTC	CASSPYKSHYGYTF
TRBV27	TRBJ1-1	-	-	TGTGCCAGCAGTTTATGGGTACAGTCCAGCACTGAAGCTTTCTTT	CASSLWVQSSTEAFF
TRBV29-1	TRBJ2-5	TRBD1	medium-sized	TGCAGCGTAAACGGACAGGGGGGAGAGACCCAGTACTTC	CSVNGQGGETQYF
TRBV11-3	TRBJ2-7	TRBD1	-	TGTGCCAGCAGCCTAAACGGGACAGACTACGAGCAGTACTTC	CASSLNGTDYEQYF
TRBV18	TRBJ2-7	TRBD1	-	TGTGCCAGCTCCAGGGGGTACGAGCAGTACTTC	CASSRGYEQYF
TRBV6-1	TRBJ2-7	TRBD1	once	TGTGCCAGCAGTGAAGCACTGGGACAGGGTACCTACGAGCAGTACTTC	CASSEALGQGTYEQYF
TRBV9	TRBJ2-7	TRBD2	-	TGTGCCAGCAGCTCCGCGGGAGCGGGCCGGGAAGAGCAGTACTTC	CASSSAGAGREEQYF
TRBV5-6	TRBJ2-7	-	-	TGTGCCAGCAGCTGGCCGGGACACTCTATCTCCTACGAGCAGTACTTC	CASSWPGHSISYEQYF
TRBV27	TRBJ2-1	TRBD2	-	TGTGCCAGCAGGCTCCGGTCCGGGACTAGCGGGAGGGCATCCTACAATGAGCAGTTCTTC	CASRLRSGTSGRASYNEQFF
TRBV4-2	TRBJ2-1	TRBD2	-	TGTGCCAGCAGCCAAGATAGCGGGGGCGCATCCGGTGAGCAGTTCTTC	CASSQDSGGASGEQFF